This paragraph covers one T cell receptor beta chain sequence. Its antigen is undetermined. The CDR3 is made up of 23 amino acids. Germline V lookup: CDR1 SGHRS, CDR2 YFSETQ. Trimming removed 0 bases from V and 3 bases from J; junction bases left unmatched: 19. The data were taken from a study of T-cell reconstitution after alpha-beta-depleted transplantation in children. TCRbeta library preparation incorporated unique molecular identifiers. Each CDR3 protein is one row after TCRdb ran MiXCR on the PCR reads. Among around 440,000 distinct CDR3 sequences, over 9.5% were seen once, and the ten largest hold about 2.1%. Study conclusions and caveats: Day-60 TCRbeta diversity that was high in some patients was derived from surviving recipient T cells and thymic progenitors. A year had passed since transplant, and T-cell counts and diversity by then came mostly from newly produced T cells.

The chain couples TRBV5-1 to TRBJ2-1; TRBD2 matches 15 bases. This receptor was obtained from a child under 10 years old with inherited bone marrow failure, due to receive a stem cell transplant. The material sequenced was PBMCs, taken before TCRalphabeta/CD19-depleted stem cell transplant. CDR3 in DNA: TGCGCCAGCAGCTTGGTGGGTATTGGGACGGGGACTAGCGGGAGGACCCGCTACAATGAGCAGTTCTTC. Translating gives CASSLVGIGTGTSGRTRYNEQFF.